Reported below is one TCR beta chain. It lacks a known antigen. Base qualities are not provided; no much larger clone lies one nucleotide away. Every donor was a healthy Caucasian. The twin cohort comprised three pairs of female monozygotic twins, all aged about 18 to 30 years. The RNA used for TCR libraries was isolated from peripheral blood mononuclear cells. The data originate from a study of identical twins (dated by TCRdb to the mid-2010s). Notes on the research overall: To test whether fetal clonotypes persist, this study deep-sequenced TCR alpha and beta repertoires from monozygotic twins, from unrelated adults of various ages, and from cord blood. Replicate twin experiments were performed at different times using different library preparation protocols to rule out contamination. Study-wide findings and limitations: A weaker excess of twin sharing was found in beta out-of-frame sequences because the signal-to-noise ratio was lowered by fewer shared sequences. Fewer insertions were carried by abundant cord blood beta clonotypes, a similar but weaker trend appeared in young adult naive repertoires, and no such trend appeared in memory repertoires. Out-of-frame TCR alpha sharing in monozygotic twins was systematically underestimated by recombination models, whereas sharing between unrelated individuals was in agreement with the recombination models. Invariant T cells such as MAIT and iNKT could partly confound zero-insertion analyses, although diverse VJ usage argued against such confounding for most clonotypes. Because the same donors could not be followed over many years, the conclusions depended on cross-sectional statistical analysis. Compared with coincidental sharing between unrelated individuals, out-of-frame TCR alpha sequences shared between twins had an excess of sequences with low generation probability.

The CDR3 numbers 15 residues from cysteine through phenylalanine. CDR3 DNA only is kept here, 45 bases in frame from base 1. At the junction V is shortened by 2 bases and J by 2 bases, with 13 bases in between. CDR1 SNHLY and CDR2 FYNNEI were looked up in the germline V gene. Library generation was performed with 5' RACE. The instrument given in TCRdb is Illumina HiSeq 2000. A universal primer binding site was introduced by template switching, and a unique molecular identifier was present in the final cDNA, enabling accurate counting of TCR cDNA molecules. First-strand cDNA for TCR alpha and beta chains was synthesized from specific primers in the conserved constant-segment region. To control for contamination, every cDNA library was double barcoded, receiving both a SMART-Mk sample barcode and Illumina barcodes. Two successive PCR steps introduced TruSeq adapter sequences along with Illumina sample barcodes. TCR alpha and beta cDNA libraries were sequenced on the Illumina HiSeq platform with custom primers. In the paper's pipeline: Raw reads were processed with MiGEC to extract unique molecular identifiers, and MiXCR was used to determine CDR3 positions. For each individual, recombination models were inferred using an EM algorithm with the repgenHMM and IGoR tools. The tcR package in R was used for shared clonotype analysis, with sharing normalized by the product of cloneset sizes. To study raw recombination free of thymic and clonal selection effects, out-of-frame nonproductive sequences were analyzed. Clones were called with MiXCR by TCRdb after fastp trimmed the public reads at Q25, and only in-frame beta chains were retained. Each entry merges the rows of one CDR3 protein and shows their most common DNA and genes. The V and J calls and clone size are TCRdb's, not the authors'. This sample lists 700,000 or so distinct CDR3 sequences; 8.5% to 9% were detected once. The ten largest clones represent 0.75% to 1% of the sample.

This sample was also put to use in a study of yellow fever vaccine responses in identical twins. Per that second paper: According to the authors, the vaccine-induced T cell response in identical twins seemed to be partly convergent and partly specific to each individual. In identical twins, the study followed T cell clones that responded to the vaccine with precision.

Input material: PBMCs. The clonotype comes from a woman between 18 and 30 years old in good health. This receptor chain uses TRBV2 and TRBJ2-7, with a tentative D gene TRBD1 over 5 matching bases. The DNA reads TGTGCCAGCAGTGAACTCGCGACAGTTGCCTACGAGCAGTACTTC. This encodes CASSELATVAYEQYF.